The 14 T cell receptor beta chains presented below share a single source sample, sequenced in a study of CD8 T cells in ankylosing spondylitis (dated by TCRdb to 2016 to 2017). Libraries were built with 5' RACE. Instrument on record: Illumina HiSeq 2500. TCRdb applied fastp at Q25 and MiXCR to the public reads, then kept only in-frame beta chains. Identical CDR3 protein sequences are pooled into one entry, listed with their most common genes and DNA. This sample gives a few hundred thousand distinct CDR3 sequences in total; more than 20% of them show up just once. The top ten hold roughly 3.6% of the sample. The sequencing input was blood, either unsorted or a sorted T cell fraction (not recorded which). The receptors come from a female donor with ankylosing spondylitis or in good health (not recorded which).

In its sample, this clonotype was seen many times. The chain recombines TRBV20-1 with TRBJ2-7; possibly TRBD1 for D (5 bases). V dropped 7 bases and J dropped 7 bases, with 20 bases sitting between them. There are 13 residues in the CDR3. CDR1 is DFQATT and CDR2 is SNEGSKA in the germline V gene (reference sequence). This CDR3 is CSVSVGATREQYF. In nucleotides, the CDR3 is TGCAGTGTCTCGGTTGGGGCGACGAGGGAGCAGTACTTC.

The chain employs TRBV3-1 and TRBJ1-1; no definite D call. Germline V CDR1 and CDR2: LGHDT, YNNKEL (reference sequence). Trimming stripped 8 bases from V and 4 bases from J, with 11 bases between. The CDR3 has 12 residues. CDR3 nucleotide sequence: TGTGCCAGCTTAGGGTGGGGCACTGAAGCTTTCTTT. Translation: CASLGWGTEAFF.

This clonotype has just a few counts. The V gene is TRBV20-1, the J gene TRBJ2-1; D unclear. The CDR3 spans 16 residues. Germline V CDR1 and CDR2: DFQATT, SNEGSKA (reference sequence). V dropped 6 bases and J dropped 0 bases, with 18 bases sitting between them. In DNA form, the CDR3 reads TGCAGTGCCGCAGGTTGGGCGGAAGACTCCTACAATGAGCAGTTCTTC. Its protein product is CSAAGWAEDSYNEQFF.

This sequence joins TRBV9 and TRBJ2-1; 7 nucleotides align to TRBD2. CDR1 and CDR2 from the germline V gene are SGDLS and YYNGEE. The CDR3 is made up of 16 amino acids. Losses at the gene ends were 0 bases for V and 2 bases for J; bases not matched to a gene: 5. The CDR3 bases are TGTGCCAGCAGCGTAGGAGGGGAGGGTACCTACAATGAGCAGTTCTTC. Residues: CASSVGGEGTYNEQFF.

A few counts support this clonotype. V usage is TRBV4-3 and J usage is TRBJ2-2, with 12 bases that match TRBD1. Unmatched junction bases numbered 6, after V lost 3 bases and J lost 4 bases. Germline assignment: CDR1 LGHNA and CDR2 YSLEER. This CDR3 is 17 amino acids long. For the CDR3, the DNA is TGCGCCAGCAGCCAGATAGGGACAGGGGGCTTCACCGGGGAGCTGTTTTTT. Protein sequence: CASSQIGTGGFTGELFF.

CDR3 in amino acids: CASSLDELTEAFF. The CDR3 DNA reads as TGTGCCAGCAGCTTGGATGAGTTAACTGAAGCTTTCTTT. This chain uses TRBV5-4 with TRBJ1-1, with D uncertain. Germline V gene lookup returns CDR1 SGHNT and CDR2 YYREEE (reference sequence). The CDR3 is 13 residues long. The germline V and J ends were trimmed by 0 bases and 5 bases, with 8 bases remaining between them.

This clonotype was counted between two and nine times. The chain links TRBV18 to TRBJ2-1, with TRBD2 as a possible D gene (5 bases). The V gene's germline CDR1 is KGHSH and CDR2 LQKENI. The germline V and J ends were trimmed by 3 bases and 7 bases, with 16 bases remaining between them. The CDR3 is 15 residues long. This CDR3 reads CASSPGTGMKNEQFF. The CDR3 nucleotides are TGTGCCAGCTCACCTGGCACGGGAATGAAGAATGAGCAGTTCTTC. The full variable domain, with the rest looked up from reference TRBV18 and TRBJ2-1, is NAGVMQNPRHLVRRRGQEARLRCSPMKGHSHVYWYRQLPEEGLKFMVYLQKENIIDESGMPKERFSAEFPKEGPSILRIQQVVRGDSAAYFCASSPGTGMKNEQFFGPGTRLTVL.

This clonotype was counted a few times. The chain couples TRBV19 to TRBJ2-1; TRBD2 matches 8 bases. Per the germline V gene, CDR1 is LNHDA and CDR2 is SQIVND (reference sequence). Germline trimming cut 7 bases from V and 0 bases from J; bases unmatched to any gene: 8. The length of the CDR3 is 16 residues. CDR3 in DNA: TGTGCCAGTATTCCGAAGCGGGGGAGCTCCTACAATGAGCAGTTCTTC. This translates into CASIPKRGSSYNEQFF. The full variable domain, with the rest looked up from reference TRBV19 and TRBJ2-1, is DGGITQSPKYLFRKEGQNVTLSCEQNLNHDAMYWYRQDPGQGLRLIYYSQIVNDFQKGDIAEGYSVSREKKESFPLTVTSAQKNPTAFYLCASIPKRGSSYNEQFFGPGTRLTVL.

The chain employs TRBV7-2 and TRBJ1-2; D ambiguous. Germline values: CDR1 SGHTA, CDR2 FQGNSA. The V and J ends lost 3 bases and 8 bases respectively, with 7 bases between them. This CDR3 region has 11 residues. The CDR3 loop is CASSFLRGYTF. The CDR3 DNA is TGTGCCAGCAGCTTCCTTCGAGGCTACACCTTC.

DNA for the CDR3: TGTGCCAGCAGCCGCTGGACAGGGGGCCCTCAAGAGACCCAGTACTTC. This codes for CASSRWTGGPQETQYF. The chain links TRBV27 to TRBJ2-5, with TRBD1 matching 11 bases. The CDR3 has 16 residues. The V segment lost 6 bases and the J segment 2 bases; nucleotides outside the gene matches: 8. Germline V gene lookup returns CDR1 MNHEY and CDR2 SMNVEV (reference sequence).

This chain connects TRBV10-3 to TRBJ2-5, with 14 bases lining up with TRBD2. The CDR3 is 15 amino acids. J gave up 5 bases and V 10 bases, and 9 bases lay outside the gene matches. Germline V lookup: CDR1 ENHRY, CDR2 SYGVKD. The CDR3 DNA sequence: TGTGCCAGCGCGACTAGCGGGAGGGCCGGGGAGACCCAGTACTTC. Its translation is CASATSGRAGETQYF.

The V call is TRBV4-2, the J call TRBJ1-6; TRBD1 might be the D (6 bases). CDR3 size: 15 residues. CDR1 LGHNA and CDR2 YNFKEQ come from the germline V gene. Trimming pared 1 base from V and 10 bases from J, leaving 14 bases between. The DNA of the CDR3 is TGTGCCAGCAGCCAAGTGCAGGGAGGGGGATCACCCCTCCACTTT. Its protein is CASSQVQGGGSPLHF.

The V and J genes are TRBV20-1 and TRBJ2-1; D remains ambiguous. The ends were cut back, 6 bases at V and 7 bases at J, with 16 bases in the middle. Germline V lookup: CDR1 DFQATT, CDR2 SNEGSKA (reference sequence). The CDR3 is made up of 13 amino acids. DNA of the CDR3: TGCAGTGCCCCTGGATCAGGATGGAATGAGCAGTTCTTC. Amino acid sequence: CSAPGSGWNEQFF.

The chain carries TRBV20-1 and TRBJ2-1; D might be TRBD1 or TRBD2, each matching 5 bases. The ends were cut back, 3 bases at V and 3 bases at J, with 9 bases in the middle. The V gene's germline CDR1 is DFQATT and CDR2 SNEGSKA (reference sequence). The CDR3 is 13 amino acids. This CDR3 reads CSASRDLYNEQFF. The CDR3 DNA sequence: TGCAGTGCTAGCCGGGACCTCTACAATGAGCAGTTCTTC.